This T cell receptor beta chain was found in a study of prognosis after radiotherapy for stage I lung cancer (dated by TCRdb to the early 2020s). Regarding the research as a whole: Between early 2018 and early 2019, under 20 patients with stage I NSCLC were enrolled in Nanjing, China. Stage I lung tumors that were newly diagnosed and primary were found in more than eleven patients, while a handful of patients had oligometastatic NSCLC after surgical resection of the primary tumor. Every patient was deemed medically inoperable, about a dozen because of comorbidities and more than 5 because they refused surgery. The cohort included about 12 men and several women, with a median age of around 70 years and a range of about 53 to 95 years. On tumor histology, twelve patients had adenocarcinoma and more than five had squamous cell carcinoma. Using image-guided IMRT or VMAT, SBRT was delivered in 3 to 5 fractions at a biologically effective dose of at least 100 Gy. SBRT was not combined with any concurrent therapy in any patient. After SBRT, distant metastases developed in about 20% of the 19 patients at a median of around seven months, while the remaining 15 patients had no significant progression. Peripheral blood TCR beta repertoires were profiled in stage I NSCLC patients before and after stereotactic body radiotherapy, and the repertoires were related to distant failure. For each of the 20 or so patients, one blood sample was taken before SBRT and one after, so the study sequenced about 38 samples in total. Overall results and qualifications from the work: No determination of tumor specificity was made for expanded TCR clones. Unique TCR clone counts fell after SBRT (median about 9,300 before versus 6,000 to 8,000 after; Wilcoxon paired P=0.011). The small cohort and short follow-up limited the study, so independent validation of the findings is needed. All reported P values were unadjusted for multiple comparisons. Differences by metastasis status were reportedly seen in TRBV and TRBJ usage frequencies, involving two V genes at baseline and, after SBRT, 8 or 9 V genes and two J genes. Post-SBRT Shannon entropy and its change from baseline were lower in patients who developed distant metastases; baseline Shannon entropy was not associated with metastases.

About this clonotype itself: The antigen it binds to is not known. Base quality data are lacking; no much larger clone is found one base away.

All patients had node-negative disease on CT and PET/CT, and none had a history of other malignancies or had previously received chemotherapy or radiotherapy. At each of the two time points, around 5.7 milliliters of peripheral venous blood were collected into EDTA tubes. PBMCs were isolated by Ficoll-Paque Plus density-gradient centrifugation. Right after collection, samples were kept at -80 degrees C until analysis. Two rounds of multiplex PCR were used to amplify the TCR beta CDR3 region from genomic DNA. The first PCR round used primers specific to each TRBV and TRBJ gene, and the primer sequences were filed in Chinese patent CN105087789A. Universal primers were used in the second round of PCR. The Roche High Pure PCR Template Preparation Kit was used to extract genomic DNA from the frozen PBMCs. An Illumina HiSeq 3000 was used to sequence the libraries paired-end with 151 bp reads. Per the original workflow: CutAdapt was used to discard raw reads that did not contain the multiplex PCR primer sequences. PEAR was used to merge high-quality paired reads into contigs. MiXCR assigned TRB V, D and J gene segments to each contig by aligning to reference sequences. CDR3 sequences were clustered by base quality and sequence similarity to remove sequencing errors. Shannon entropy normalized by the natural log of productive TCR sequence number was used as the measure of diversity. To get clonality, Shannon entropy was divided by the natural log of the number of unique clonotypes, and that result was subtracted from one. Using the Youden index from ROC curves, the researchers picked the repertoire-metric cut-offs for progression-free survival, and all analyses were carried out in R 3.5.3. TCRdb redid the processing of the public reads, applying fastp at Q25 and MiXCR, and retained in-frame beta chains. All rows with the same CDR3 protein become a single entry with the most common DNA and genes. For this entry, the V and J calls and clone size follow TCRdb and not the study's own pipeline. For this sample there are some 15,000 distinct CDR3 sequences; roughly 29% appear just once. The ten largest clones capture around 15% of the sample.

CDR1 is given as KGHDR and CDR2 as SFDVKD, both from the germline V gene. Taken from cysteine to phenylalanine, the CDR3 has 13 residues. CDR3 DNA only is kept here, 39 bases in frame from base 1. A distance of 12 bases separates the germline ends of V and J, which lose 10 bases and 0 bases respectively. This receptor was identified in a donor over 45 with non-small cell lung cancer. Recombination linked TRBV24-1 to TRBJ2-7; the D region possibly corresponds to TRBD1 (6 bases align). The sequences come from PBMCs, collected before or after stereotactic body radiation therapy (not recorded which). The CDR3: CATEGTTSYEQYF. Here is the DNA: TGTGCCACTGAGGGGACAACCTCCTACGAGCAGTACTTC.